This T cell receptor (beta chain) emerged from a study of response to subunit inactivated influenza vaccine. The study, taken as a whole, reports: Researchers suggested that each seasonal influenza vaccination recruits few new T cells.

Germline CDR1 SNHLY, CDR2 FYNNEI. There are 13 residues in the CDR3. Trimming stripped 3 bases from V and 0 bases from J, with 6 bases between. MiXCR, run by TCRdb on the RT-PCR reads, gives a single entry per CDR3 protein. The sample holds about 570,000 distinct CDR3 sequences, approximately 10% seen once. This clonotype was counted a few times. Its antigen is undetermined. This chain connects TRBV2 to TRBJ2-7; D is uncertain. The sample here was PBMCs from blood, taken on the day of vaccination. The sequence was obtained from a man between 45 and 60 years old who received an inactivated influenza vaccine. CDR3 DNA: TGTGCCAGCAGTGATGGGTTCTCCTACGAGCAGTACTTC. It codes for CASSDGFSYEQYF.